Listed below are T cell receptor beta chains from one sample, sequenced in a study of Tregs in tolerant kidney transplant recipients. Method: immunoSEQ multiplex PCR; TCRdb's copy keeps in-frame clones and lacks some. The table includes around 64,000 clones, more than 70% detected once. The input for sequencing was CD4+ T cells from blood (PBMCs), taken 6 months after the transplant. The receptor source for this set is a human patient who received a combined kidney and bone marrow transplant. Some T cells may be supplied by the graft donor. Both conserved end residues are part of each CDR3. D genes are given only for firm matches. Where a row states a size, it is once, few, many or the class of an expanded clone; other rows omit it.

12	TRBV6-6	-	TRBJ2-2	-	TGTGCCAGCAGTTACCCGGGGTTAGAGCTGTTTTTT	CASSYPGLELFF
15	TRBV28	-	TRBJ2-7	-	TGTGCCAGCAGTCCCATCAGCTGGGACAACTACGAGCAGTACTTC	CASSPISWDNYEQYF
14	TRBV7-3	few	TRBJ2-1	TRBD2	TGTGCCACCGGGGCTAGCGGGGGGGTGGGTGAGCAGTTCTTC	CATGASGGVGEQFF
19	TRBV7-8	-	TRBJ1-5	-	TGTGCCAGCAGCCAAGTTCGGACAGCCGTAAAGTATAGCAATCAGCCCCAGCATTTT	CASSQVRTAVKYSNQPQHF
15	TRBV19	-	TRBJ2-3	TRBD2	TGTGCCAGTAGTATGGGGACTAGCGGGAAGGGGAGGCAGTATTTT	CASSMGTSGKGRQYF
13	TRBV6-5	-	TRBJ1-5	-	TGTGCCAGCAGTCCCCAGTTTAATCAGCCCCAGCATTTT	CASSPQFNQPQHF
15	TRBV5-1	-	TRBJ2-5	TRBD1	TGCGCCAGCAGCCACCGGGACAGGGGAGGGGAGACCCAGTACTTC	CASSHRDRGGETQYF
16	TRBV5-1	-	TRBJ2-1	-	TGCGCCAGCAGTTTGCGGGTTGCATCCTCCTACAATGAGCAGTTCTTC	CASSLRVASSYNEQFF
15	TRBV7-2	-	TRBJ2-3	-	TGTGCCAGCAGCTTAATCGGGCAGGGGACGGATACGCAGTATTTT	CASSLIGQGTDTQYF
16	TRBV5-4	-	TRBJ2-1	TRBD1	TGTGCCAGCAGCGTATTGGACAGGTTCCCTGGCGTTGAGCAGTTCTTC	CASSVLDRFPGVEQFF
12	TRBV29-1	-	TRBJ1-1	-	TGCAGCGCCTCTATCCCCAACACTGAAGCTTTCTTT	CSASIPNTEAFF
14	TRBV7-9	-	TRBJ1-2	-	TGTGCCAGCAGCTTAGGTCCAGTCTTCTATGGCTACACCTTC	CASSLGPVFYGYTF
16	TRBV19	-	TRBJ1-4	TRBD1	TGTGCCAGTTCAAGAATTCCGGGACAGACTAATGAAAAACTGTTTTTT	CASSRIPGQTNEKLFF
14	TRBV7-9	-	TRBJ1-1	-	TGTGCCAGCAGCTTGGTAGCTGTGAACACTGAAGCTTTCTTT	CASSLVAVNTEAFF
15	TRBV28	-	TRBJ2-6	TRBD1	TGTGCCAGCGGGACAGTAAACTCTGGGGCCAACGTCCTGACTTTC	CASGTVNSGANVLTF
11	TRBV5-1	-	TRBJ2-7	-	TGCGCCAGCAGTAATAGGGGCGAGCAGTACTTC	CASSNRGEQYF
14	TRBV10-3	-	TRBJ1-1	-	TGTGCCACCTTAACCGGGACAAAGAACACTGAAGCTTTCTTT	CATLTGTKNTEAFF
15	TRBV7-2	-	TRBJ2-3	TRBD2	TGTGCCAGCAGCCTAGCGGGAGTTGGGACAGATACGCAGTATTTT	CASSLAGVGTDTQYF
14	TRBV28	-	TRBJ1-1	TRBD1	TGTGCCAGCAGCTCACCCGGACAGGGGAGTGGGGCTTTCTTT	CASSSPGQGSGAFF
13	TRBV5-6	-	TRBJ1-4	-	TGTGCCAGCAGCTTGGGACTAAATGAAAAACTGTTTTTT	CASSLGLNEKLFF
13	TRBV2	once	TRBJ2-1	TRBD2	TGTGCCAGTGGACTAGCGCTTGCCAATGAGCAGTTCTTC	CASGLALANEQFF
16	TRBV10-3	-	TRBJ1-5	-	TGTGCCATCAGTGAGTCGAAGGGGAAAAGCAATCAGCCCCAGCATTTT	CAISESKGKSNQPQHF
13	TRBV19	-	TRBJ1-5	-	TGTGCCAGTAGTACGGCGGGGCACCAGCCCCAGCATTTT	CASSTAGHQPQHF
14	TRBV7-8	-	TRBJ1-1	-	TGTGCCAGCAGTGAGGGGGGGCTGAACACTGAAGCTTTCTTT	CASSEGGLNTEAFF
15	TRBV11-1	-	TRBJ2-1	TRBD2	TGTGCCAGCAGCGAACTAGCGGGGGGGAACAATGAGCAGTTCTTC	CASSELAGGNNEQFF
15	TRBV9	once	TRBJ2-2	-	TGTGCCAGCAGCGTAGATCCTGGGGGGACCGGGGAGCTGTTTTTT	CASSVDPGGTGELFF
13	TRBV15	-	TRBJ1-2	-	TGTGCCACCAGCAGAGGGGCGTACTATGGCTACACCTTC	CATSRGAYYGYTF
12	TRBV18	-	TRBJ2-7	-	TGTGCCAGCTCAGCTGGGGCCTACGAGCAGTACTTC	CASSAGAYEQYF
16	TRBV2	-	TRBJ2-5	TRBD2	TGTGCCAGCAGGATTCGAAGCGGGACGTCCCAAGAGACCCAGTACTTC	CASRIRSGTSQETQYF
13	TRBV5-4	-	TRBJ1-4	-	TGTGCCAGCAGCTCACAGGGTACTGAAAAACTGTTTTTT	CASSSQGTEKLFF
14	TRBV30	-	TRBJ1-4	-	TGTGCCTGGAGTGTACTTCGGACTAATGAAAAACTGTTTTTT	CAWSVLRTNEKLFF
16	TRBV4-2	-	TRBJ1-2	-	TGTGCCAGCAGCCAGGTTACAAGACACCAGGGTGGTGGCTACACCTTC	CASSQVTRHQGGGYTF
11	TRBV29-1	once	TRBJ2-5	-	TGCAGCGTGATGGGGTGGGGGGCCCAGTACTTC	CSVMGWGAQYF
16	TRBV18	-	TRBJ2-2	TRBD1	TGTGCCAGCTCACCCCTCACAGGGGAATTTTCCGGGGAGCTGTTTTTT	CASSPLTGEFSGELFF
16	TRBV7-3	-	TRBJ2-7	TRBD1	TGTGCCAGCAGCCCCCTGGGGACAGGCAACTCCTACGAGCAGTACTTC	CASSPLGTGNSYEQYF
16	TRBV4-1	-	TRBJ2-1	TRBD2	TGCGCCAGCAGCCAAGAACTGGGGGGGGCCTACAATGAGCAGTTCTTC	CASSQELGGAYNEQFF
13	TRBV19	-	TRBJ2-1	-	TGTGCCAGTAGTTCCGGACTCTACAATGAGCAGTTCTTC	CASSSGLYNEQFF
18	TRBV5-1	-	TRBJ2-1	-	TGCGCCAGCAGCTTGGAAGGGGGCCCTTTAGCGGTTTACAATGAGCAGTTCTTC	CASSLEGGPLAVYNEQFF
20	TRBV2	-	TRBJ1-2	TRBD1	TGTGCCAGCAGTGAAGCGTCGCGGACAGGGCCCTTGTCCCCACACTATGGCTACACCTTC	CASSEASRTGPLSPHYGYTF
15	TRBV19	-	TRBJ2-1	TRBD2	TGTGCCAGTAGTCCCAGCGGGACGACCTACAATGAGCAGTTCTTC	CASSPSGTTYNEQFF
17	TRBV7-8	-	TRBJ2-3	TRBD2	TGTGCCAGCAGACAAAGACTAGCGGGAGGGAAAACAGATACGCAGTATTTT	CASRQRLAGGKTDTQYF
15	TRBV28	-	TRBJ1-4	-	TGTGCCAGCAGTCCGCGTCGGCCCGGGGGTGAAAAACTGTTTTTT	CASSPRRPGGEKLFF
20	TRBV7-3	-	TRBJ1-3	-	TGTGCCAGCAGCTGCCAATTCGTACCGACAGGTCTGGGCTCTGGAAACACCATATATTTT	CASSCQFVPTGLGSGNTIYF
18	TRBV11-3	-	TRBJ2-1	TRBD2	TGTGCCAGCAGCTTAGGACAGGTCGGGACTAGCGGGAAAGGTGAGCAGTTCTTC	CASSLGQVGTSGKGEQFF
12	TRBV29-1	-	TRBJ2-1	-	TGCAGCGGATCGGTGAGATTCGGTGAGCAGTTCTTC	CSGSVRFGEQFF
14	TRBV28	-	TRBJ1-2	TRBD1	TGTGCCAGCATCCGACAGGGCCCCGACTATGGCTACACCTTC	CASIRQGPDYGYTF
15	TRBV30	-	TRBJ1-2	-	TGTGCCTGGAGCCCATCGGGAGCAGGGAACTATGGCTACACCTTC	CAWSPSGAGNYGYTF
15	TRBV4-3	-	TRBJ2-3	-	TGCGCCAGCAGCCATAGCGGAGAAACCACAGATACGCAGTATTTT	CASSHSGETTDTQYF
16	TRBV7-2	-	TRBJ1-5	TRBD1	TGTGCCAGCAGCTTAGGGTCGGACAGGGTGGGTCAGCCCCAGCATTTT	CASSLGSDRVGQPQHF
14	TRBV5-1	-	TRBJ2-1	-	TGCGCCAGCAGCGTAGCCAGCGCCTACAATGAGCAGTTCTTC	CASSVASAYNEQFF
15	TRBV18	-	TRBJ1-2	-	TGTGCCAGCTCACCGCCTGGGACATCCCATTATGGCTACACCTTC	CASSPPGTSHYGYTF
14	TRBV2	-	TRBJ2-3	TRBD2	TGTGCCAGCATCAAAGCGGGGAACACAGATACGCAGTATTTT	CASIKAGNTDTQYF
13	TRBV7-2	-	TRBJ1-2	-	TGTGCCAGCAGCTTAGGGCAGTTTTATGGCTACACCTTC	CASSLGQFYGYTF
17	TRBV4-2	-	TRBJ2-1	TRBD2	TGTGCCAGCAGCCAAGATAGCGGGACCCCTTCCTACAATGAGCAGTTCTTC	CASSQDSGTPSYNEQFF
15	TRBV7-9	-	TRBJ2-7	TRBD1	TGTGCCAGCAGCACCGGGACAGGGGGCTTCTACGAGCAGTACTTC	CASSTGTGGFYEQYF
14	TRBV7-6	-	TRBJ1-5	-	TGTGCCAGCAGCCCACGTACGGGGGGCCAGCCCCAGCATTTT	CASSPRTGGQPQHF
17	TRBV28	-	TRBJ2-3	TRBD1	TGTGCCAGCAGATCTCCAGGGACAGGGGGGGGCACAGATACGCAGTATTTT	CASRSPGTGGGTDTQYF
15	TRBV4-3	once	TRBJ1-5	-	TGCGCCAGCAGCCAAGATCTAGATAGCAATCAGCCCCAGCATTTT	CASSQDLDSNQPQHF